Listed below are T cell receptor beta chains from one sample, sequenced in a study of T cells after somatic rescue of genetic block. TCRdb's copy holds only in-frame clones and misses some; the assay was immunoSEQ multiplex PCR. The table includes 12,000 to 15,000 clones, around three quarters detected once. The sequenced material came from peripheral blood mononuclear cells (PBMCs). These receptors originate from a boy under 18. The CDR3 runs from the conserved cysteine through the conserved F or W. A D gene is named only where the DNA matches it firmly. Only some rows state a clone size, as once, few, many or a class for expanded clones.

CASSLRGGARDTQYF	TGTGCCAGCAGCTTAAGGGGGGGGGCCAGGGATACGCAGTATTTT	few	TRBV13	TRBJ2-3	NA
CTSSQDLRSRNEKLFF	TGCACCAGCAGCCAAGATCTAAGGTCTCGTAATGAAAAACTGTTTTTT	NA	TRBV1	TRBJ1-4	NA
CASSTKGTGGKFRSNTEAFF	TGTGCCAGCAGCACCAAGGGGACAGGGGGCAAATTCCGATCGAACACTGAAGCTTTCTTT	NA	TRBV5-8	TRBJ1-1	TRBD1
CSVEGPITSGRRPGTQYF	TGCAGCGTTGAAGGACCTATCACTAGCGGGAGACGCCCTGGGACCCAGTACTTC	NA	TRBV29-1	TRBJ2-5	TRBD2
CASRMTGRYEQYF	TGTGCCAGCAGGATGACAGGGAGGTACGAGCAGTACTTC	few	TRBV27	TRBJ2-7	NA
CASSVRQGAGGYTF	TGCGCCAGCAGCGTCCGACAGGGGGCTGGAGGCTACACCTTC	NA	TRBV5-1	TRBJ1-2	TRBD1
CASSLTSTGELFF	TGTGCCAGCAGTTTAACGAGCACCGGGGAGCTGTTTTTT	NA	TRBV6-5	TRBJ2-2	NA
CASSLPQPPVNEQFF	TGTGCCAGCAGCTTACCCCAACCCCCGGTCAATGAGCAGTTCTTC	NA	TRBV11-2	TRBJ2-1	NA
CAWSPRGASQPQHF	TGTGCCTGGAGTCCACGGGGGGCAAGTCAGCCCCAGCATTTT	NA	TRBV30	TRBJ1-5	NA
CASSVSFGGTGNSYEQYF	TGTGCCAGCAGCGTATCATTTGGTGGGACAGGGAACTCCTACGAGCAGTACTTC	NA	TRBV9	TRBJ2-7	TRBD1
CASSLILAGNEQFF	TGTGCCAGCAGCTTGATCCTAGCGGGTAATGAGCAGTTCTTC	NA	TRBV5-4	TRBJ2-1	TRBD2
CASDSQSYEQYF	TGTGCCTCGGACAGCCAATCCTACGAGCAGTACTTC	NA	TRBV30	TRBJ2-7	NA
CASSLTGARGVVEEKLFF	TGCGCCAGCTCATTGACGGGGGCGCGGGGGGTTGTTGAGGAAAAACTGTTTTTT	few	TRBV5-1	TRBJ1-4	NA
CASRSFHGGIYNEQFF	TGTGCCAGCAGATCATTTCACGGGGGAATATACAATGAGCAGTTCTTC	NA	TRBV28	TRBJ2-1	NA
CASSHHDGRYYNSPLHF	TGTGCCAGCAGCCATCACGACGGGAGATACTATAATTCACCCCTCCACTTT	NA	TRBV9	TRBJ1-6	NA
CSVDQPYSGYEQYF	TGCAGCGTTGACCAACCCTACTCCGGTTACGAGCAGTACTTC	NA	TRBV29-1	TRBJ2-7	NA
CSVTGTGAPDEQFF	TGCAGCGTCACCGGGACAGGGGCTCCGGATGAGCAGTTCTTC	NA	TRBV29-1	TRBJ2-1	TRBD1
CASNGRLNTIYF	TGTGCCAGCAATGGCAGACTAAACACCATATATTTT	NA	TRBV5-6	TRBJ1-3	NA
CASSHYRIQETQYF	TGCGCCAGCAGTCATTACAGGATCCAAGAGACCCAGTACTTC	NA	TRBV23-1	TRBJ2-5	NA
CASGRDRGEKLFF	TGTGCCAGCGGACGGGACAGGGGGGAAAAACTGTTTTTT	once	TRBV2	TRBJ1-4	TRBD1
CASSWVGQGLSYEQYF	TGTGCCAGCAGCTGGGTGGGACAGGGCTTATCCTACGAGCAGTACTTC	NA	TRBV7-9	TRBJ2-7	TRBD1
CASSFGRGSGQETQYF	TGTGCCAGCAGTTTCGGCAGGGGTTCGGGACAAGAGACCCAGTACTTC	NA	TRBV6-5	TRBJ2-5	NA
CASSLRGPLYEQYF	TGTGCCAGCAGTTTAAGGGGGCCCCTTTACGAGCAGTACTTC	NA	TRBV28	TRBJ2-7	TRBD1
CASSPGMGFQETQYF	TGTGCCAGCTCACCTGGGATGGGCTTCCAAGAGACCCAGTACTTC	NA	TRBV18	TRBJ2-5	NA
CASSPGGGLSYEQYF	TGTGCCAGCAGTCCCGGGGGTGGACTATCCTACGAGCAGTACTTC	NA	TRBV6-5	TRBJ2-7	NA
CAITPPRTIETQYF	TGTGCCATCACCCCCCCCAGGACGATAGAGACCCAGTACTTC	NA	TRBV19	TRBJ2-5	NA
CSVERTGYGYTF	TGCAGCGTTGAGAGGACAGGGTATGGCTACACCTTC	NA	TRBV29-1	TRBJ1-2	TRBD1
CASSVGTVGYGYTF	TGTGCCAGCAGCGTAGGGACAGTGGGTTATGGCTACACCTTC	once	TRBV9	TRBJ1-2	NA
CASSSPSYEQYF	TGTGCCAGCAGTTCACCTTCTTACGAGCAGTACTTC	NA	TRBV28	TRBJ2-7	NA
CASSVASGNEQFF	TGTGCCAGCAGCGTAGCTTCAGGTAATGAGCAGTTCTTC	NA	TRBV9	TRBJ2-1	NA
CASSLQGGSTDTQYF	TGTGCCAGCAGCTTACAAGGCGGGAGTACAGATACGCAGTATTTT	NA	TRBV7-3	TRBJ2-3	TRBD2
CASSYSPAGGTDTQYF	TGTGCCAGCAGTTACTCGCCAGCGGGGGGCACAGATACGCAGTATTTT	few	TRBV6-5	TRBJ2-3	TRBD2
CSVQGAYYEQYF	TGCAGCGTCCAGGGGGCGTACTACGAGCAGTACTTC	once	TRBV29-1	TRBJ2-7	TRBD1
CASSGTSGSLVTQYF	TGTGCCAGCAGCGGGACTAGCGGGAGTTTGGTTACGCAGTATTTT	once	TRBV6-5	TRBJ2-3	TRBD2
CASSLSVGEETQYF	TGTGCCAGCAGTTTATCAGTTGGAGAAGAGACCCAGTACTTC	NA	TRBV27	TRBJ2-5	NA
CASSFRQKGLGYEQYF	TGTGCCAGCAGCTTTAGACAGAAGGGTTTAGGCTACGAGCAGTACTTC	NA	TRBV11-2	TRBJ2-7	NA
CASSSITDTQYF	TGCGCCAGCAGCTCAATCACAGATACGCAGTATTTT	NA	TRBV5-1	TRBJ2-3	NA
CASSPRGGSSYEQYF	TGTGCCAGCAGCCCAAGGGGGGGGAGCTCCTACGAGCAGTACTTC	NA	TRBV9	TRBJ2-7	NA
CASSVRADNSPLHF	TGTGCCAGCAGTGTCCGGGCAGATAATTCACCCCTCCACTTT	NA	TRBV6-4	TRBJ1-6	NA
CASSLAGLSGNTIYF	TGTGCCAGCAGCTTGGCAGGGTTATCTGGAAACACCATATATTTT	NA	TRBV5-5	TRBJ1-3	NA
CASSSFETEANEQYF	TGCGCCAGCAGCTCCTTCGAGACAGAGGCTAACGAGCAGTACTTC	NA	TRBV5-1	TRBJ2-7	NA
CASSLGVGNTIYF	TGTGCCAGCAGCTTAGGGGTTGGAAACACCATATATTTT	once	TRBV5-6	TRBJ1-3	NA
CASSTTSGRAPDTQYF	TGCGCCAGCAGCACGACTAGCGGGAGGGCCCCAGATACGCAGTATTTT	NA	TRBV5-1	TRBJ2-3	TRBD2
CASSRFGRRSTNEKLFF	TGCGCCAGCAGCCGGTTTGGACGCAGGTCAACTAATGAAAAACTGTTTTTT	NA	TRBV5-1	TRBJ1-4	NA
CASGYPLEKLFF	TGTGCTAGTGGTTATCCCCTCGAAAAACTGTTTTTT	NA	TRBV12-5	TRBJ1-4	NA
CASSFLAGAGELFF	TGTGCCAGCAGCTTTCTAGCGGGGGCCGGGGAGCTGTTTTTT	NA	TRBV7-2	TRBJ2-2	TRBD2
CASSVWTGGNGYTF	TGTGCCAGCAGTGTCTGGACAGGGGGAAATGGCTACACCTTC	few	TRBV2	TRBJ1-2	TRBD1
CASSPWTGKDTQYF	TGTGCCAGCAGTCCATGGACAGGGAAGGATACGCAGTATTTT	NA	TRBV27	TRBJ2-3	TRBD1
CASSGVLGSRATEAFF	TGCGCCAGCAGCGGCGTCCTAGGATCACGGGCCACTGAAGCTTTCTTT	few	TRBV5-1	TRBJ1-1	NA
CASSLDLRGGSYEQYF	TGTGCCAGCAGCTTGGATCTACGTGGGGGATCCTACGAGCAGTACTTC	many	TRBV5-4	TRBJ2-7	NA
CASSYLAGSTDTQYF	TGTGCCAGCAGCTACCTAGCGGGGAGCACAGATACGCAGTATTTT	NA	TRBV7-9	TRBJ2-3	TRBD2
CASSYAQGDYNEQFF	TGTGCCAGCAGTTACGCCCAGGGGGATTACAATGAGCAGTTCTTC	NA	TRBV6-6	TRBJ2-1	TRBD1
CASSPSWQGGPVGTYEQYF	TGTGCCAGCTCACCAAGCTGGCAGGGGGGACCTGTAGGCACCTACGAGCAGTACTTC	NA	TRBV18	TRBJ2-7	NA
CASSPEGGQYF	TGTGCCAGCTCACCTGAGGGGGGCCAGTACTTC	large	TRBV18	TRBJ2-5	NA
CASSPDMRTEAFF	TGTGCCAGCAGCCCCGACATGAGGACTGAAGCTTTCTTT	NA	TRBV7-9	TRBJ1-1	NA